The next 32 T cell receptor beta chains were all read from a single sample in a study of blood T cell repertoires in COVID-19. Sequenced by immunoSEQ multiplex PCR; TCRdb stores in-frame clones only, minus some. The data hold nearly 250,000 clones, with about 89% observed a single time. What was sequenced was peripheral blood. The receptors were sampled from a woman in her fifties or sixties who had recovered from COVID-19.

The chain joins TRBV29-1 to TRBJ1-1, with 7 positions matching TRBD1. With V trimmed by 0 bases and J by 11 bases, 9 bases remained unmatched. The germline V gene encodes CDR1 SQVTM and CDR2 ANQGSEA. The length of the CDR3 is 13 residues. The CDR3 DNA is TGCAGCGTTGAAGATCATACAGGGGTGGGGGCTTTCTTT. This gives the protein CSVEDHTGVGAFF.

This clone was counted a single time. J is TRBJ1-1 and V is TRBV7-9; D is unresolved. V was shortened by 5 bases and J by 0 bases, with 19 bases between the two germline ends. Germline lookup yields CDR1 SEHNR and CDR2 FQNEAQ (reference sequence). The CDR3 spans 17 residues. CDR3 sequence: CASSTRGLREVNTEAFF. The CDR3 coding sequence is TGTGCCAGCAGCACCCGCGGGTTAAGGGAGGTGAACACTGAAGCTTTCTTT.

V is TRBV5-1 and J is TRBJ2-7; 7 bases match TRBD1. The CDR3 extends over 16 amino acids. Germline CDR1 is SGHRS and CDR2 is YFSETQ. V lost 4 bases to trimming and J lost 6 bases; unmatched junction nucleotides: 16. The CDR3 loop is CASSPTGFSPSVEQYF. Here the CDR3 DNA reads TGCGCCAGCAGCCCGACAGGGTTTTCTCCGTCGGTCGAGCAGTACTTC.

The chain has TRBV19 and TRBJ1-4; D is uncertain. Germline CDR1 LNHDA, CDR2 SQIVND (reference sequence). The CDR3 sequence is 14 residues long. Trimming cost V 0 bases and J 0 bases, with 2 bases left between them. Here the CDR3 DNA reads TGTGCCAGTAGTATAGACGCAACTAATGAAAAACTGTTTTTT. Encoded protein: CASSIDATNEKLFF.

About this clone itself: The junction and the germline gene differ at one end; a read error may be behind it. The V and J genes are TRBV3-1 (or the pseudogene TRBV3-2) and TRBJ2-5; TRBD2 matches 11 bases. Germline assignment: CDR1 LGHDT and CDR2 YNNKEL (reference sequence). The CDR3 spans 15 residues. In DNA form, the CDR3 reads TGTGCCAGCAGCCTAATACTAGCGGGGGCCGCCAATAGGCACTTC. This sequence encodes CASSLILAGAANRHF.

This chain connects TRBV11-3 to TRBJ2-2, with 7 bases identical to TRBD2. Germline lookup yields CDR1 SGHNT and CDR2 YENEEA. With 4 bases clipped from V and 1 base from J, the junction kept 6 bases outside the gene matches. The CDR3 has 16 residues. Written as DNA, the CDR3 is TGTGCCAGCAGCTCCCGGTGGGAGGGGAACACCGGGGAGCTGTTTTTT. It translates to CASSSRWEGNTGELFF.

This chain connects TRBV7-2 to TRBJ2-7; 9 positions agree with TRBD2. This CDR3 comprises 14 residues. In germline, CDR1 is SGHTA, CDR2 FQGNSA. V lost 1 base to trimming and J lost 6 bases; unmatched junction nucleotides: 4. The CDR3 sequence: CASSLGGGAVEQYF. Written as DNA, the CDR3 is TGTGCCAGCAGCTTAGGCGGGGGGGCGGTCGAGCAGTACTTC.

This clone was seen at least ten times. This CDR3 is also generated by other DNA sequences in the sample. The V and J genes are TRBV3-1 (or the pseudogene TRBV3-2) and TRBJ2-7, with 7 positions matching TRBD2. The V gene's germline CDR1 is LGHDT and CDR2 YNNKEL (reference sequence). There are 14 residues in the CDR3. Germline trimming cut 4 bases from V and 3 bases from J; bases unmatched to any gene: 6. CDR3 DNA: TGTGCCAGCAGCCTGTTAAGCGGGGACTACGAGCAGTACTTC. Translated: CASSLLSGDYEQYF.

The DNA of the CDR3 is TGTGCCAGCAGCCAAGATAGGAACAGGGATGGCGGCTACACCTTC. Its protein is CASSQDRNRDGGYTF. The chain is built from TRBV4-2 and TRBJ1-2; D is possibly TRBD1 (6 bases). The CDR3 spans 15 residues. Deletions cut 0 bases from V and 8 bases from J, with 16 bases between. CDR1 is LGHNA and CDR2 is YNFKEQ in the germline V gene.

The CDR3 is CASSPPRGSRAFYEQYF. The CDR3, as DNA: TGTGCCAGCAGTCCACCGCGGGGATCAAGAGCCTTCTACGAGCAGTACTTC. This chain joins TRBV28 and TRBJ2-7; possible D gene TRBD2, 6 bases. Germline lookup yields CDR1 MDHEN and CDR2 SYDVKM. V lost 5 bases and J 3 bases, leaving 23 bases between the germline ends. The CDR3 is made up of 17 amino acids.

The chain carries TRBV24-1 and TRBJ2-6; D call uncertain. From germline, CDR1 is KGHDR and CDR2 SFDVKD. With 5 bases removed from V and 4 bases from J, the gap between germline ends came to 14 bases. The CDR3 runs to 16 residues. The CDR3 sequence is CATSAADRVGANVLTF. CDR3 DNA: TGTGCCACCAGTGCCGCAGACCGGGTCGGGGCCAACGTCCTGACTTTC.

V is TRBV11-3 and J is TRBJ2-1, with 7 nucleotides matching TRBD2. The CDR3 contains 16 residues. CDR1 SGHNT and CDR2 YENEEA come from the germline V gene. Losses at the gene ends were 0 bases for V and 5 bases for J; bases not matched to a gene: 7. CDR3 bases: TGTGCCAGCAGCTTAGAGAGCGGGGCGAGGGACAATGAGCAGTTCTTC. Protein product: CASSLESGARDNEQFF.

V and J are TRBV6-2 or TRBV6-3 and TRBJ2-2; 9 bases align to TRBD2. This CDR3 is 15 amino acids long. Germline V gene data show CDR1 as MNHEY and CDR2 as SVGEGT. J was trimmed by 4 bases and V by 3 bases; bases with no gene match: 3. The CDR3, as DNA: TGTGCCAGCAGTTATAAGCGGGGGGTCACCGGGGAGCTGTTTTTT. As protein: CASSYKRGVTGELFF.

V usage is TRBV5-1 and J usage is TRBJ2-3; 8 positions agree with TRBD1. This CDR3 is built from 14 residues. Germline CDR1 SGHRS, CDR2 YFSETQ. With 3 bases clipped from V and 4 bases from J, the junction kept 4 bases outside the gene matches. The CDR3 coding sequence is TGCGCCAGCAGCTCTGGACAGGGATCAGATACGCAGTATTTT. It encodes CASSSGQGSDTQYF.

This sequence joins TRBV15 and TRBJ2-5; 8 nucleotides match TRBD1. The V segment lost 1 base and the J segment 4 bases; nucleotides outside the gene matches: 8. In germline, CDR1 is LNHNV, CDR2 YYDKDF (reference sequence). This CDR3 contains 16 residues. CDR3 sequence (DNA): TGTGCCACCAGCAGAGCCGGGACAGGATCGGCAGAGACCCAGTACTTC. It translates to CATSRAGTGSAETQYF.

The CDR3 region has the DNA TGCGCCAGCAGCCAAGATCCGTCCGAAAAACTGTTTTTT. Its translation is CASSQDPSEKLFF. The V gene is TRBV4-1, the J gene TRBJ1-4, with D hard to call. The length of the CDR3 is 13 residues. CDR1 is MGHRA and CDR2 is YSYEKL in the germline V gene. V was cut by 0 bases and J by 8 bases, with 7 bases left in between.

This chain joins TRBV5-1 and TRBJ2-7; 12 bases line up with TRBD1. The germline gives CDR1 SGHRS, CDR2 YFSETQ. This CDR3 comprises 16 residues. The V gene end was trimmed by 4 bases and the J gene end by 7 bases; junction bases not matched to a gene: 12. This CDR3 reads CASSPGTGGALLEQYF. DNA of the CDR3: TGCGCCAGCAGCCCGGGGACAGGGGGCGCGTTATTGGAGCAGTACTTC.

This chain links TRBV4-1 with TRBJ1-5; no clear D gene. Trimming took off 4 bases at V and 3 bases at J, with 7 bases between the two ends. The CDR3 runs to 13 residues. The germline gives CDR1 MGHRA, CDR2 YSYEKL. The DNA for the CDR3 is TGCGCCAGCAGCCCACACCTCAATCAGCCCCAGCATTTT. Translation gives CASSPHLNQPQHF.

With regard to this clone: Germline and junction disagree at one end, which may indicate a read error. The J gene is TRBJ2-7, the V gene TRBV7-7, with D perhaps matching TRBD2 (5 bases). CDR1 is SSHAT and CDR2 is FNYEAQ in the germline V gene (reference sequence). This CDR3 spans 13 amino acids. The CDR3: CASSSVEGYEQYF. CDR3 sequence (DNA): TGTGCTAGCAGCTCTGTAGAGGGTTACGAGCAGTACTTC.

The chain carries TRBV2 and TRBJ2-3; tentative D call: TRBD2 (5 bases). V dropped 7 bases and J dropped 6 bases, with 17 bases sitting between them. The germline CDR1 and CDR2 sequences are SNHLY and FYNNEI. The CDR3 sequence is 14 residues long. DNA for the CDR3: TGTGCCAGCATTGAGGGCAGCCCGGTGGATACGCAGTATTTT. Amino acids: CASIEGSPVDTQYF. Full variable domain (rest looked up from reference TRBV2 and TRBJ2-3): EPEVTQTPSHQVTQMGQEVILRCVPISNHLYFYWYRQILGQKVEFLVSFYNNEISEKSEIFDDQFSVERPDGSNFTLKIRSTKLEDSAMYFCASIEGSPVDTQYFGPGTRLTVL.

The chain combines TRBV7-3 with TRBJ2-3; TRBD2 agrees at 8 bases. Trimming cost V 5 bases and J 0 bases; bases outside gene matches: 10. From germline, CDR1 is SGHTA and CDR2 FQGTGA. The CDR3 contains 17 residues. This CDR3 reads CASSPHRGGASTDTQYF. For the CDR3, the DNA is TGTGCCAGCAGCCCCCATCGGGGGGGGGCAAGCACAGATACGCAGTATTTT.

The chain has TRBV5-6 and TRBJ2-2, with 8 bases aligning to TRBD1. Losses at the gene ends were 5 bases for V and 2 bases for J; bases not matched to a gene: 5. Germline-derived CDR1 and CDR2 are SGHDT and YYEEEE. There are 15 residues in the CDR3. In nucleotides, the CDR3 is TGTGCCAGCAGAACGACAGGGGTTAACACCGGGGAGCTGTTTTTT. Protein: CASRTTGVNTGELFF.

The chain has TRBV9 and TRBJ2-7, with D maybe TRBD2 (7 bases). The CDR3 sequence is 14 residues long. Germline V gene data show CDR1 as SGDLS and CDR2 as YYNGEE. Deletions cut 0 bases from V and 6 bases from J, with 13 bases between. CDR3 loop: CASSVAGGLGEQYF. CDR3 DNA: TGTGCCAGCAGCGTAGCGGGGGGCTTAGGCGAGCAGTACTTC.

The V call is TRBV7-2, the J call TRBJ1-3, with D possibly being TRBD1 (5 bases). CDR3 size: 15 residues. The V and J ends lost 1 base and 4 bases respectively, with 11 bases between them. Germline V lookup: CDR1 SGHTA, CDR2 FQGNSA. The CDR3 coding sequence is TGTGCCAGCAGCTTAGGGCGGGGGTCCGGAAACACCATATATTTT. Translating gives CASSLGRGSGNTIYF. The full variable domain, rest sourced from reference TRBV7-2 and TRBJ1-3, is GAGVSQSPSNKVTEKGKDVELRCDPISGHTALYWYRQSLGQGLEFLIYFQGNSAPDKSGLPSDRFSAERTGGSVSTLTIQRTQQEDSAVYLCASSLGRGSGNTIYFGEGSWLTVV.

The genes are TRBV11-3 and TRBJ2-1; 7 nucleotides match TRBD1. J lost 7 bases, V lost 5 bases, and 8 bases had no gene match. The CDR3 totals 14 residues. From germline, CDR1 is SGHNT and CDR2 YENEEA. The CDR3: CASSQDPRGNEQFF. The CDR3 coding sequence is TGTGCCAGCAGCCAAGACCCCAGGGGGAATGAGCAGTTCTTC.

The rearrangement joins TRBV3-1 (or the pseudogene TRBV3-2) to TRBJ2-7, with 14 bases matching TRBD2. The length of the CDR3 is 17 residues. V shed 2 bases, J shed 8 bases, and the junction held 11 bases outside the gene matches. CDR1 and CDR2 from the germline V gene are LGHDT and YNNKEL (reference sequence). This chain's CDR3 is CASSQKRTSGGWQKQYF. The CDR3 DNA sequence: TGTGCCAGCAGCCAAAAAAGGACTAGCGGGGGGTGGCAGAAGCAGTACTTC.

This clone was counted once. V and J are TRBV3-1 (or the pseudogene TRBV3-2) and TRBJ1-1, with D perhaps TRBD1 (5 bases). Germline-derived CDR1 and CDR2 are LGHDT and YNNKEL (reference sequence). This CDR3 has 12 residues. V shed 3 bases and J shed 6 bases, with 8 bases lying between them. Here the CDR3 reads CASSHGTPEAFF. The DNA for the CDR3 is TGTGCCAGCAGCCATGGGACTCCTGAAGCTTTCTTT.

J is TRBJ2-5 and V is TRBV7-3; 9 bases are shared with TRBD2. V shed 2 bases, J shed 5 bases, and the junction held 12 bases outside the gene matches. Germline assignment: CDR1 SGHTA and CDR2 FQGTGA. The CDR3 is 17 residues long. In DNA form, the CDR3 reads TGTGCCAGCAGCTTACGGGCGGGGGGGCCCCCGTGGGAGACCCAGTACTTC. Its translation: CASSLRAGGPPWETQYF.

This sequence joins TRBV11-2 and TRBJ2-3; 12 nucleotides line up with TRBD2. CDR3 size: 17 residues. V shed 6 bases and J 2 bases; nucleotides not matched to a gene: 9. Germline-derived CDR1 and CDR2 are SGHAT and FQNNGV. CDR3 sequence reads: CASSLWTSGEFTDTQYF. Written as DNA, the CDR3 is TGTGCCAGCAGTTTATGGACTAGCGGGGAATTCACAGATACGCAGTATTTT.

The chain employs TRBV6-5 and TRBJ1-5; possibly TRBD1 for D (6 bases). Trimming took 4 bases from V and 3 from J, leaving 10 bases between them. The CDR3 runs to 14 residues. Germline V gene lookup returns CDR1 MNHEY and CDR2 SVGAGI. DNA of the CDR3: TGTGCCAGCAGTTCCCCGGGACACAATCAGCCCCAGCATTTT. Amino acids: CASSSPGHNQPQHF.

J is TRBJ2-1 and V is TRBV11-3, with D maybe TRBD2 (5 bases). Trimming cost V 8 bases and J 4 bases, with 12 bases left between them. Germline V gene lookup returns CDR1 SGHNT and CDR2 YENEEA. This CDR3 is built from 13 residues. CDR3 amino acids: CASSPTTYNEQFF. CDR3 DNA sequence: TGTGCCAGCTCCCCGACTACGTACAATGAGCAGTTCTTC.

This rearrangement joins TRBV19 to TRBJ1-4, with unresolved D. Germline CDR1 is LNHDA and CDR2 is SQIVND (reference sequence). The CDR3 loop spans 14 amino acids. V lost 5 bases and J lost 4, with 11 bases in between. CDR3 in DNA: TGTGCCAGTAGTTCGTACGGAGGTAATGAAAAACTGTTTTTT. As protein: CASSSYGGNEKLFF.